This is a list of T cell receptor beta chains from one sample in a study of OX40 agonist ivuxolimab in advanced cancers. Using immunoSEQ multiplex PCR, the repertoire was profiled, and TCRdb retains in-frame clones only, with some absent. The sample records some 70,000 clones, about 85% being singletons. Material: CD4+ or CD8+ T cells sorted from blood, obtained in a trial of the OX40 agonist ivuxolimab. Every receptor here comes from an adult with an advanced solid tumor such as melanoma, head and neck, liver or kidney cancer. Each CDR3 is given with its conserved first and last residue. The D gene is left open where the match is weak. Clone size is given for some rows only: seen once, a few or many times, or a class if the clone is expanded.

>TRBV9|TRBJ1-4|few|NA
CASSASPGATREKLFF
TGTGCCAGCAGCGCTAGTCCGGGTGCCACGCGAGAAAAACTGTTTTTT
>TRBV19|TRBJ2-7|NA|NA
CASSMRQAYEQYF
TGTGCCAGTAGTATGAGACAGGCCTACGAGCAGTACTTC
>TRBV4-3|TRBJ1-2|NA|NA
CASSQDGLYGYTF
TGCGCCAGCAGTCAGGACGGACTCTATGGCTACACCTTC
>TRBV7-2|TRBJ2-7|NA|NA
CASCGNPKGEQYF
TGTGCCAGCTGTGGCAACCCTAAGGGCGAGCAGTACTTC
>TRBV5-8|TRBJ2-5|NA|TRBD1
CASSLVVGTGDRETQYF
TGTGCCAGCAGCTTGGTCGTGGGGACAGGGGATCGGGAGACCCAGTACTTC
>TRBV11-1|TRBJ2-1|NA|NA
CASSSLGGLPYNEQFF
TGTGCCAGCAGCTCCCTAGGAGGTCTCCCCTACAATGAGCAGTTCTTC
>TRBV6-6|TRBJ2-7|NA|NA
CASSYTRIYEQYF
TGTGCCAGCAGTTACACCAGGATATACGAGCAGTACTTC
>TRBV7-8|TRBJ2-7|NA|NA
CASSHFRTGYEQYF
TGTGCCAGCAGTCATTTCAGGACGGGCTACGAGCAGTACTTC
>TRBV11-1|TRBJ1-2|NA|NA
CASSSQQGNYGYTF
TGTGCCAGCAGCTCCCAACAGGGAAACTATGGCTACACCTTC
>TRBV7-2|TRBJ2-3|NA|NA
CASSLAGSTDTQYF
TGTGCCAGCAGCTTAGCCGGGAGCACAGATACGCAGTATTTT
>TRBV6-6|TRBJ1-1|few|TRBD1
CASGTGFDLVQAFF
TGTGCCAGCGGGACAGGGTTCGATTTGGTGCAAGCTTTCTTT
>TRBV11-1|TRBJ1-1|NA|NA
CASSPGAGDTEAFF
TGTGCCAGCAGCCCGGGGGCTGGCGACACTGAAGCTTTCTTT
>TRBV5-4|TRBJ2-5|NA|NA
CASSQEAGETQYF
TGTGCCAGCAGTCAGGAGGCGGGTGAGACCCAGTACTTC
>TRBV19|TRBJ1-5|NA|NA
CASSIDDRWGQPQHF
TGTGCCAGTAGTATAGATGACAGATGGGGACAGCCCCAGCATTTT
>TRBV5-4|TRBJ1-3|NA|TRBD1
CASRDRGRNTIYF
TGTGCCAGCAGGGACAGGGGTAGAAACACCATATATTTT
>TRBV10-3|TRBJ1-6|NA|TRBD1
CAISVGQDYNSPLHF
TGTGCCATCAGTGTAGGACAGGATTATAATTCACCCCTCCACTTT
>TRBV7-2|TRBJ1-1|few|NA
CASSFGMGNTEAFF
TGTGCCAGCAGCTTTGGTATGGGGAACACTGAAGCTTTCTTT
>TRBV7-6|TRBJ2-2|NA|NA
CASRSANTGELFF
TGTGCCAGCAGGAGTGCGAACACCGGGGAGCTGTTTTTT
>TRBV5-1|TRBJ1-1|NA|NA
CASSLGANTEAFF
TGCGCCAGCAGCTTGGGGGCGAACACTGAAGCTTTCTTT
>TRBV19|TRBJ1-4|NA|NA
CASSIRLRGRATNEKLFF
TGTGCCAGTAGTATAAGGTTGCGGGGGCGCGCAACTAATGAAAAACTGTTTTTT
>TRBV4-3|TRBJ1-5|NA|NA
CASSLIRGGQPQHF
TGCGCCAGCAGCCTCATCAGGGGCGGTCAGCCCCAGCATTTT
>TRBV11-2|TRBJ1-2|NA|NA
CASSSPSTGDHYGYTF
TGTGCCAGCAGCTCTCCCTCGACGGGGGATCACTATGGCTACACCTTC
>TRBV5-1|TRBJ1-2|NA|TRBD1
CASSLGDRPYGYTF
TGCGCCAGCAGCTTGGGGGACAGACCCTATGGCTACACCTTC
>TRBV6-5|TRBJ2-1|NA|NA
CASNENEQFF
TGTGCCAGCAATGAGAATGAGCAGTTCTTC
>TRBV5-1|TRBJ1-1|once|NA
CASSLGYTEAFF
TGCGCCAGCAGCTTGGGTTACACTGAAGCTTTCTTT
>TRBV18|TRBJ2-2|NA|NA
CASTTANTGELFF
TGTGCCAGCACGACAGCGAACACCGGGGAGCTGTTTTTT
>TRBV6-6|TRBJ1-5|NA|NA
CASSYLDNNQPQHF
TGTGCCAGCAGTTACTTGGACAACAATCAGCCCCAGCATTTT
>TRBV2|TRBJ1-4|NA|NA
CASSVRAGQGEKLFF
TGTGCCAGCAGTGTTCGTGCAGGGCAGGGTGAAAAACTGTTTTTT
>TRBV7-9|TRBJ1-2|NA|NA
CASSLERLRGVGYTF
TGTGCCAGCAGCTTAGAGAGGTTGAGGGGGGTCGGCTACACCTTC
>TRBV6-5|TRBJ1-5|once|NA
CASAADGSNQPQHF
TGTGCCAGCGCTGCGGACGGTAGCAATCAGCCCCAGCATTTT
>TRBV5-1|TRBJ2-3|NA|NA
CASSSGQRADTQYF
TGCGCCAGCAGCTCCGGACAACGGGCAGATACGCAGTATTTT
>TRBV7-9|TRBJ2-2|NA|NA
CASSLPGGELFF
TGTGCCAGCAGCTTACCGGGCGGGGAGCTGTTTTTT
>TRBV10-3|TRBJ2-6|NA|TRBD1
CATQDRDRGAGANVLTF
TGTGCCACGCAAGACCGGGACAGGGGTGCTGGGGCCAACGTCCTGACTTTC
>TRBV18|TRBJ2-7|NA|TRBD1
CASSPISGTGVYEQYF
TGTGCCAGCTCACCGATTTCCGGGACAGGAGTCTACGAGCAGTACTTC
>TRBV2|TRBJ1-2|NA|NA
CASRDPGFHGYTF
TGTGCCAGCAGAGATCCGGGTTTCCATGGCTACACCTTC
>TRBV7-9|TRBJ1-2|NA|NA
CASSKGQDYGYTF
TGTGCCAGCAGCAAAGGCCAGGATTATGGCTACACCTTC
>TRBV6-1|TRBJ1-3|once|NA
CASRRDSSSGNTIYF
TGTGCCAGCAGACGGGACTCTAGCTCTGGAAACACCATATATTTT
>TRBV5-1|TRBJ1-2|NA|TRBD1
CASSLGGTASYGYTF
TGCGCCAGCAGCTTGGGCGGGACAGCGAGCTATGGCTACACCTTC
>TRBV9|TRBJ1-2|NA|NA
CASSVVGQNYGYTF
TGTGCCAGCAGCGTAGTAGGACAGAACTATGGCTACACCTTC
>TRBV15|TRBJ1-2|NA|NA
CATSWDVNYGYTF
TGTGCCACCAGCTGGGACGTTAACTATGGCTACACCTTC
>TRBV5-4|TRBJ2-1|NA|NA
CASSLGAGDSSYNEQFF
TGTGCCAGCAGCTTGGGGGCAGGGGATAGCTCCTACAATGAGCAGTTCTTC
>TRBV18|TRBJ1-6|NA|NA
CASSPSMGNNSPLHF
TGTGCCAGCTCACCGAGCATGGGGAATAATTCACCCCTCCACTTT
>TRBV4-1|TRBJ2-3|NA|NA
CASSQDRMSTTDTQYF
TGCGCCAGCAGCCAAGATAGGATGTCCACCACAGATACGCAGTATTTT
>TRBV6-6|TRBJ2-2|NA|NA
CASSLETGELFF
TGTGCCAGCAGTTTAGAGACCGGGGAGCTGTTTTTT
>TRBV6-6|TRBJ2-3|NA|TRBD1
CASSRQGPSTDTQYF
TGTGCCAGCAGCCGACAGGGGCCCAGCACAGATACGCAGTATTTT
>TRBV6-5|TRBJ1-1|once|NA
CASSYSIYPMNTEAFF
TGTGCCAGCAGTTACTCGATATATCCTATGAACACTGAAGCTTTCTTT
>TRBV6-1|TRBJ1-1|NA|NA
CASSEGGLSAEAFF
TGTGCCAGCAGTGAAGGAGGACTCAGTGCTGAAGCTTTCTTT
>TRBV18|TRBJ2-5|once|TRBD2
CASSPPGLGRGQETQYF
TGTGCCAGCTCACCACCGGGACTAGGGAGGGGTCAAGAGACCCAGTACTTC
>TRBV6-1|TRBJ1-6|few|NA
CAGRTEGSPLHF
TGTGCCGGAAGGACAGAGGGTTCACCCCTCCACTTT
>TRBV9|TRBJ2-3|NA|TRBD2
CASSPGLAGGGTELSDTQYF
TGTGCCAGCAGCCCCGGACTAGCGGGAGGGGGAACTGAATTGTCAGATACGCAGTATTTT
>TRBV6-9|TRBJ1-6|once|NA
CASSRQNSPLHF
TGTGCCAGCAGTCGACAGAATTCACCCCTCCACTTT
>TRBV5-1|TRBJ1-1|NA|TRBD1
CASSFGNSGTGDTEAFF
TGCGCCAGCAGCTTTGGAAACAGTGGGACAGGGGACACTGAAGCTTTCTTT
>TRBV18|TRBJ1-2|NA|NA
CASSPPGRGRDGYTF
TGTGCCAGCTCACCACCGGGTCGGGGGCGAGATGGCTACACCTTC
>TRBV6-5|TRBJ1-1|NA|NA
CASRIEVRNTEAFF
TGTGCCAGCAGGATAGAAGTCCGGAACACTGAAGCTTTCTTT